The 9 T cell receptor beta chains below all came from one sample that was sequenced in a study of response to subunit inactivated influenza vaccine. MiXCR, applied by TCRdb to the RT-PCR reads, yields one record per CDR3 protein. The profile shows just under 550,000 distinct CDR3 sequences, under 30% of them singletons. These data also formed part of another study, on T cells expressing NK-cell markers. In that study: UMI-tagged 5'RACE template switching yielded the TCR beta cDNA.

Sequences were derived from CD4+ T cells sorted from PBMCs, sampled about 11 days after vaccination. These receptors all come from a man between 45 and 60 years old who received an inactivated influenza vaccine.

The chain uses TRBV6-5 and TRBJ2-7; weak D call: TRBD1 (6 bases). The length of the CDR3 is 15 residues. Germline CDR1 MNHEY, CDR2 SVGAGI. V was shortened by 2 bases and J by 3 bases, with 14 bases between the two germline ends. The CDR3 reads CASSYVPGQIYEQYF. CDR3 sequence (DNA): TGTGCCAGCAGTTACGTTCCGGGACAAATCTACGAGCAGTACTTC.

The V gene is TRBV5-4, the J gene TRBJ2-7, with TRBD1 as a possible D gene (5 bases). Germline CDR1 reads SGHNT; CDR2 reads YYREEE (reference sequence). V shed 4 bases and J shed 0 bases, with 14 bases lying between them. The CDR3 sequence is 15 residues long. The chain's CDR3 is CASSDGKDTSYEQYF. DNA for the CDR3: TGTGCCAGCAGCGACGGAAAGGACACCTCCTACGAGCAGTACTTC.

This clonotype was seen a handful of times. As DNA, the CDR3 is TGTGCCAGCAGGCAGGGGGTTGAGCAGTTCTTC. Its protein product is CASRQGVEQFF. The V call is TRBV6-1, the J call TRBJ2-1; 7 bases align to TRBD1. V gave up 6 bases and J gave up 9 bases; unmatched junction bases: 2. CDR1 is MNHNS and CDR2 is SASEGT in the germline V gene. The CDR3 is 11 residues long.

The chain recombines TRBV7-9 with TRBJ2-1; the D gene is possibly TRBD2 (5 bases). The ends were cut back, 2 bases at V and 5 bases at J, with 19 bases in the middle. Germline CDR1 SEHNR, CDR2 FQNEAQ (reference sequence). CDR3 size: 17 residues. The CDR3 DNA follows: TGTGCCAGCAGCTTAACCCCTAGCCTAGTTGAGGACAATGAGCAGTTCTTC. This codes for CASSLTPSLVEDNEQFF.

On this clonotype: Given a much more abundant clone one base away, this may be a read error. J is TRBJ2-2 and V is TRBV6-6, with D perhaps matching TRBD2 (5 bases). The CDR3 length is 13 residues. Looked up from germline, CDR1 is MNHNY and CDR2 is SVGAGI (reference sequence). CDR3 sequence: CSSSLGLAGELFF. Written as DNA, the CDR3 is TGTTCCAGCAGCCTAGGACTGGCCGGGGAGCTGTTTTTT.

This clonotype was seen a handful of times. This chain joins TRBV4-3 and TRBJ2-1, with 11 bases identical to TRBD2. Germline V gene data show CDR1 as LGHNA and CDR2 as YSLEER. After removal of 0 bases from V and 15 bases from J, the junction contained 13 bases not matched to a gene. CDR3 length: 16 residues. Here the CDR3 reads CASSQDLTSGTAKGFF. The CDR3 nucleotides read TGCGCCAGCAGCCAAGATCTGACTAGCGGGACCGCAAAGGGGTTCTTC.

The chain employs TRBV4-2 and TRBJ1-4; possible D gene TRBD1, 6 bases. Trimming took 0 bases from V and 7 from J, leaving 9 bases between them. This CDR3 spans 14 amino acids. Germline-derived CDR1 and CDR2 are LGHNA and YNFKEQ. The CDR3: CASSQDLQGEKLFF. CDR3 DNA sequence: TGTGCCAGCAGCCAAGACCTACAGGGTGAAAAACTGTTTTTT.

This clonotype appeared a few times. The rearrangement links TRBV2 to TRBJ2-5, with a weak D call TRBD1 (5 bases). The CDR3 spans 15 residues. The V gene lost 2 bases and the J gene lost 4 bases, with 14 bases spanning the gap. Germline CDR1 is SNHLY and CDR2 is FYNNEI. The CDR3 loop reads CASSEMGQDGETQYF. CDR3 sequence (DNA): TGTGCCAGCAGTGAAATGGGGCAAGATGGAGAGACCCAGTACTTC.

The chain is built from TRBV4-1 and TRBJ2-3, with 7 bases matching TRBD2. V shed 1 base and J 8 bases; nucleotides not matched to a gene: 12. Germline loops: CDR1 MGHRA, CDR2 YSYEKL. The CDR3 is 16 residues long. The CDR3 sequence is CASSQVGRKGGSTQYF. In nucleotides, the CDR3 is TGCGCCAGCAGCCAAGTGGGCAGGAAGGGCGGGAGTACGCAGTATTTT.